Listed below are T cell receptor beta chains from one sample, sequenced in a study of brain T cells in children with intractable seizures. Sequencing used immunoSEQ multiplex PCR; TCRdb keeps in-frame clones, though not all of them. Of 78,000 or so clones in the sample, 91% were seen once. This specimen was peripheral blood, taken at surgery. Every receptor here comes from a girl aged 2-10 years with Rasmussen encephalitis and intractable seizures. Each CDR3 is given with its conserved first and last residue. The order of the fields is J gene, D gene, clone size, V gene, CDR3 protein, CDR3 DNA. The D gene is left open where the match is weak. Size values are once, few and many counts, or a class for expanded clones, and some rows have none.

J: TRBJ2-3; D: NA; size: NA; V: TRBV28; CDR3: CASKMTHPSTDTQYF; DNA: TGTGCCAGCAAAATGACACACCCTAGCACAGATACGCAGTATTTT
J: TRBJ1-6; D: NA; size: NA; V: TRBV7-3; CDR3: CASSLQGRDSPLHF; DNA: TGTGCCAGCAGCTTACAGGGGAGAGATTCACCCCTCCACTTT
J: TRBJ2-2; D: TRBD2; size: NA; V: TRBV3-1/TRBV3-2; CDR3: CASSQQLASTGELFF; DNA: TGTGCCAGCAGCCAGCAACTAGCGAGCACCGGGGAGCTGTTTTTT
J: TRBJ1-1; D: NA; size: NA; V: TRBV21-1; CDR3: CASSTTTGLGTEAFF; DNA: TGTGCCAGCAGCACGACGACAGGGCTTGGCACTGAAGCTTTCTTT
J: TRBJ1-1; D: NA; size: NA; V: TRBV29-1; CDR3: CSAQGTYRTTEAFF; DNA: TGCAGCGCCCAGGGGACCTACCGGACCACTGAAGCTTTCTTT
J: TRBJ1-6; D: NA; size: NA; V: TRBV6-1; CDR3: CASSAREPGRINSPLHF; DNA: TGTGCCAGCAGTGCGAGGGAACCGGGCCGGATAAATTCACCCCTCCACTTT
J: TRBJ1-1; D: TRBD1; size: NA; V: TRBV5-1; CDR3: CASSLAGLSAGGDTEAFF; DNA: TGCGCCAGCAGCTTGGCAGGCCTTAGCGCAGGGGGTGACACTGAAGCTTTCTTT
J: TRBJ2-7; D: NA; size: NA; V: TRBV21-1; CDR3: CASSLLGGTHLSSYEQYF; DNA: TGTGCCAGCAGCCTATTAGGGGGCACCCACCTAAGTTCCTACGAGCAGTACTTC
J: TRBJ2-4; D: NA; size: NA; V: TRBV30; CDR3: CAWSGGRKNIQYF; DNA: TGTGCCTGGAGCGGGGGACGCAAAAACATTCAGTACTTC
J: TRBJ2-7; D: NA; size: NA; V: TRBV2; CDR3: CASRGMDGSSYEQYF; DNA: TGTGCCAGCAGGGGGATGGACGGGAGCTCCTACGAGCAGTACTTC
J: TRBJ1-2; D: TRBD1; size: NA; V: TRBV28; CDR3: CATRTGGLYGYTF; DNA: TGTGCCACCCGGACAGGGGGCTTGTATGGCTACACCTTC
J: TRBJ2-1; D: NA; size: NA; V: TRBV2; CDR3: CASRTVGEQFF; DNA: TGTGCCAGCAGAACCGTCGGCGAGCAGTTCTTC
J: TRBJ2-7; D: NA; size: NA; V: TRBV28; CDR3: CASSVQGGGYEQYF; DNA: TGTGCCAGCAGTGTCCAGGGAGGGGGCTACGAGCAGTACTTC
J: TRBJ2-5; D: NA; size: NA; V: TRBV18; CDR3: CASSPPSQETQYF; DNA: TGTGCCAGCTCACCACCTTCTCAAGAGACCCAGTACTTC
J: TRBJ2-2; D: NA; size: NA; V: TRBV6-6; CDR3: CASKIAAGELFF; DNA: TGTGCCAGCAAGATAGCGGCCGGGGAGCTGTTTTTT
J: TRBJ1-2; D: TRBD1; size: NA; V: TRBV28; CDR3: CASSSHRGQGYGYTF; DNA: TGTGCCAGCAGTTCCCATAGGGGGCAGGGCTATGGCTACACCTTC
J: TRBJ2-1; D: TRBD2; size: NA; V: TRBV7-3; CDR3: CASSSQAGVTYNEQFF; DNA: TGTGCCAGCAGCTCACAAGCGGGGGTCACATACAATGAGCAGTTCTTC
J: TRBJ1-1; D: NA; size: NA; V: TRBV7-9; CDR3: CASSLNRETEAFF; DNA: TGTGCCAGCAGCTTAAACAGGGAGACTGAAGCTTTCTTT
J: TRBJ1-5; D: NA; size: NA; V: TRBV2; CDR3: CASSGQDSNQPQHF; DNA: TGTGCCAGCAGTGGGCAGGATAGCAATCAGCCCCAGCATTTT
J: TRBJ1-3; D: NA; size: NA; V: TRBV6-5; CDR3: CASSLSSGNTIYF; DNA: TGTGCCAGCAGTCTCAGCTCTGGAAACACCATATATTTT
J: TRBJ2-3; D: NA; size: NA; V: TRBV3-1/TRBV3-2; CDR3: CASSPSASTDTQYF; DNA: TGTGCCAGCAGCCCGTCTGCGAGCACAGATACGCAGTATTTT
J: TRBJ1-5; D: NA; size: NA; V: TRBV5-6; CDR3: CASSLPREKPQHF; DNA: TGTGCCAGCAGCTTGCCCAGGGAGAAGCCCCAGCATTTT
J: TRBJ2-1; D: NA; size: NA; V: TRBV3-1/TRBV3-2; CDR3: CASSLGVTNEQFF; DNA: TGTGCCAGCAGCCTAGGGGTTACGAATGAGCAGTTCTTC
J: TRBJ1-2; D: NA; size: NA; V: TRBV5-1; CDR3: CASSLEGVGGYTF; DNA: TGCGCCAGCAGCTTGGAGGGGGTCGGTGGCTACACCTTC
J: TRBJ2-3; D: NA; size: NA; V: TRBV5-5; CDR3: CASSELVGALYTQYF; DNA: TGTGCCAGCAGCGAACTGGTGGGCGCGTTATATACGCAGTATTTT
J: TRBJ1-2; D: NA; size: NA; V: TRBV4-1; CDR3: CASSQENNYGYTF; DNA: TGCGCCAGCAGCCAAGAAAACAACTATGGCTACACCTTC
J: TRBJ1-5; D: NA; size: once; V: TRBV18; CDR3: CASSPNGLWQVQPQHF; DNA: TGTGCCAGCTCACCAAACGGCTTGTGGCAGGTCCAGCCCCAGCATTTT
J: TRBJ2-6; D: NA; size: NA; V: TRBV15; CDR3: CATSRVRGGGPGANVLTF; DNA: TGTGCCACCAGCAGAGTGAGAGGGGGTGGGCCTGGGGCCAACGTCCTGACTTTC
J: TRBJ1-2; D: NA; size: NA; V: TRBV6-5; CDR3: CASRTRQAANYGYTF; DNA: TGTGCCAGCAGAACAAGACAGGCAGCTAACTATGGCTACACCTTC
J: TRBJ2-7; D: NA; size: NA; V: TRBV2; CDR3: CASKRDGDYEQYF; DNA: TGTGCCAGCAAAAGGGACGGGGACTACGAGCAGTACTTC
J: TRBJ1-2; D: NA; size: NA; V: TRBV11-2; CDR3: CASSPVGTVTNYGYTF; DNA: TGTGCCAGCAGCCCCGTGGGCACGGTTACTAACTATGGCTACACCTTC
J: TRBJ2-7; D: NA; size: NA; V: TRBV6-8; CDR3: CAGTSIEQYF; DNA: TGTGCCGGAACATCGATCGAGCAGTACTTC
J: TRBJ2-2; D: NA; size: NA; V: TRBV12-2; CDR3: CASRLTGELFF; DNA: TGTGCAAGTCGCCTTACCGGGGAGCTGTTTTTT
J: TRBJ2-3; D: TRBD2; size: NA; V: TRBV7-2; CDR3: CASSLGGASDTQYF; DNA: TGTGCCAGCAGCCTCGGGGGGGCATCAGATACGCAGTATTTT
J: TRBJ2-7; D: NA; size: NA; V: TRBV6-4; CDR3: CASSDGTGSICEQYF; DNA: TGTGCCAGCAGTGATGGAACGGGGAGTATTTGCGAGCAGTACTTC
J: TRBJ2-3; D: NA; size: NA; V: TRBV7-9; CDR3: CASSAVRDVDTQYF; DNA: TGTGCCAGCAGCGCTGTCCGGGACGTGGATACGCAGTATTTT
J: TRBJ2-1; D: TRBD2; size: NA; V: TRBV15; CDR3: CATSSYLREDEQFF; DNA: TGTGCCACCAGCAGTTATCTCCGGGAGGATGAGCAGTTCTTC
J: TRBJ1-1; D: NA; size: NA; V: TRBV27; CDR3: CASSFPGANTEAFF; DNA: TGTGCCAGCAGTTTCCCGGGGGCGAACACTGAAGCTTTCTTT
J: TRBJ1-4; D: NA; size: NA; V: TRBV5-1; CDR3: CASSSGVTNEKLFF; DNA: TGCGCCAGCAGCTCGGGCGTGACTAATGAAAAACTGTTTTTT
J: TRBJ2-5; D: TRBD2; size: NA; V: TRBV6-1; CDR3: CASSARLAGGQETQYF; DNA: TGTGCCAGCAGTGCCCGTCTAGCGGGGGGGCAAGAGACCCAGTACTTC